This TCR beta chain was recorded in a study of cytomegalovirus exposure and HLA in healthy donors. Findings of the study overall: Published work reported that the classifier diagnosed cytomegalovirus status with high specificity and sensitivity. Per a prior analysis, the majority of TCR beta V segments were productive roughly 90% or roughly 30% of the time. HLA allele associations emerged for 17,000 or so TCR beta sequences in a later analysis, at 0.05 false discovery rate.

Concerning this clone itself: The antigen remains unidentified.

Trimming left V 6 bases short and J 8 bases short, with 23 bases between. Germline assignment: CDR1 MNHEY and CDR2 SMNVEV (reference sequence). The CDR3 covers 16 residues. 13 Jbeta primers and 60 Vbeta primers were used for the PCR. TCRdb's table, derived via immunoSEQ multiplex PCR, lists solely in-frame clones and lacks some. The sample lists under 150,000 clones, 75% to 90% occurring once. The TCR sequence derives from a man aged 35-49 years in good health and CMV-seronegative. The gene calls are TRBV27 and TRBJ2-1, with a tentative D call TRBD2 (7 bases). Material for sequencing was PBMCs. The CDR3 sequence: CASSLTGLGVGYEQFF. DNA for the CDR3: TGTGCCAGCAGCCTGACAGGACTAGGCGTCGGGTATGAGCAGTTCTTC.